Below, 9 T cell receptor beta chains from the same sample are listed, as sequenced in a study of T-cell memory formation after mild COVID-19. TCRdb used MiXCR to reprocess the 5' RACE reads, holding one entry per CDR3 protein. The sample gives a few hundred thousand distinct CDR3 sequences, 19% of which show up once; approximately 21% is in the top ten. The sequenced sample was PBMCs or a T cell subset sorted from them (not recorded which). These receptors all stem from a young man who had mild COVID-19 (a few samples of this study predate the infection). Cell type and time point are not known.

In this sample, this clonotype turned up a few times. The chain is built from TRBV28 and TRBJ1-2, with D maybe TRBD1 (6 bases). This CDR3 comprises 15 residues. V lost 5 bases and J 5 bases, leaving 18 bases between the germline ends. From germline, CDR1 is MDHEN and CDR2 SYDVKM. The CDR3 sequence: CASSPTLGRGYGYTF. For the CDR3, the DNA is TGTGCCAGCAGTCCCACTCTAGGGAGGGGGTATGGCTACACCTTC.

The V call is TRBV4-2, the J call TRBJ1-5, with D possibly being TRBD1 (6 bases). The CDR3 spans 15 residues. Trimming removed 5 bases at V and 1 base at J, with 12 bases between. Germline loops: CDR1 LGHNA, CDR2 YNFKEQ. CDR3 coding DNA: TGTGCCAGCAGCTGGGATACAGGGAGCAATCAGCCCCAGCATTTT. It yields the protein CASSWDTGSNQPQHF.

On this clonotype: A much larger clone differs from this one at a single base, so this may be a read error. The rearrangement uses TRBV15 and TRBJ2-7; 9 nucleotides agree with TRBD2. There are 15 residues in the CDR3. V shed 5 bases and J 3 bases; nucleotides not matched to a gene: 8. Germline CDR1 is LNHNV and CDR2 is YYDKDF (reference sequence). CDR3 protein: CATSDRLAAFYEQYF. CDR3 coding DNA: TGTGCCACCAGCGACAGACTAGCGGCATTCTACGAGCAGTACTTC.

In its sample, this clonotype was seen a few times. V gene TRBV6-2 or TRBV6-3 combines with J gene TRBJ1-6; 8 bases are a match to TRBD1. The CDR3 consists of 15 residues. V lost 0 bases and J lost 9; bases outside the gene matches: 4. Germline V gene data show CDR1 as MNHEY and CDR2 as SVGEGT. CDR3: CASSYSQGAISPLHF. The CDR3 DNA follows: TGTGCCAGCAGTTACTCCCAGGGGGCAATTTCACCCCTCCACTTT.

As regards this clonotype: A much more abundant neighbour one base away suggests this may be a read error. This chain links TRBV5-1 with TRBJ1-1; no definite D call. Germline-derived CDR1 and CDR2 are SGHRS and YFSETQ. The CDR3 covers 14 residues. Trimming removed 4 bases at V and 0 bases at J, with 10 bases between. CDR3 sequence reads: CASSTDGMNTEAFF. The CDR3 DNA sequence: TGCGCCAGCAGCACGGACGGAATGAACACTGAAGCTTTCTTT.

This clonotype was detected only a few times. This rearrangement joins TRBV9 to TRBJ1-1; no clear D. Per the germline V gene, CDR1 is SGDLS and CDR2 is YYNGEE. The CDR3 is 17 residues long. The V end was cut by 0 bases, the J end by 1 base, with 16 bases between. CDR3 sequence (DNA): TGTGCCAGCAGCGTAGTTGTAATGGGGATGAAGAACACTGAAGCTTTCTTT. It codes for CASSVVVMGMKNTEAFF.

This clonotype was seen more than once but under ten times. V is TRBV5-1 and J is TRBJ2-7; 7 bases are a match to TRBD2. Trimming at V came to 4 bases and at J to 0 bases, leaving 10 bases not matched to a gene. This CDR3 is built from 16 residues. CDR1 is SGHRS, CDR2 YFSETQ, per germline. CDR3 DNA sequence: TGCGCCAGCAGCCCCCGCCGGGGAGGGAGCTCCTACGAGCAGTACTTC. This codes for CASSPRRGGSSYEQYF.

In its sample, this clonotype was seen a few times. The gene calls are TRBV18 and TRBJ1-1; D uncertain. This CDR3 comprises 12 residues. V lost 4 bases and J 1 base, leaving 4 bases between the germline ends. CDR1 and CDR2 (germline): KGHSH, LQKENI. CDR3 nucleotides: TGTGCCAGCTCACAGGAGAACACTGAAGCTTTCTTT. This gives the protein CASSQENTEAFF.

The V and J genes are TRBV24-1 and TRBJ2-1; 8 nucleotides match TRBD1. With 3 bases clipped from V and 5 bases from J, the junction kept 8 bases outside the gene matches. CDR3 length: 16 residues. From germline, CDR1 is KGHDR and CDR2 SFDVKD. This CDR3 reads CATSDPAGQGNNEQFF. The CDR3 coding sequence is TGTGCCACCAGTGATCCCGCCGGACAGGGAAACAATGAGCAGTTCTTC.